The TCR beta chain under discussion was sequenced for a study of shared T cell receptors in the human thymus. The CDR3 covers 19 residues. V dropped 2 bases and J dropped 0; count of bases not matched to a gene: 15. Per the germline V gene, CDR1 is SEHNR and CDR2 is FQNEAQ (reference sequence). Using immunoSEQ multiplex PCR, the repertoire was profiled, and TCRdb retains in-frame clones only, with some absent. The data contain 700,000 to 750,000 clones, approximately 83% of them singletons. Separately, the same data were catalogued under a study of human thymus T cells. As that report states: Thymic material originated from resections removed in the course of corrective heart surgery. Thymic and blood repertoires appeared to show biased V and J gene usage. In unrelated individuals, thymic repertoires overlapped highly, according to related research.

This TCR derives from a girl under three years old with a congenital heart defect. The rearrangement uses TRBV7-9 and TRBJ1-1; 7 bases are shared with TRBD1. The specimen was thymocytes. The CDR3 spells CASSLPSLRDSLLNTEAFF. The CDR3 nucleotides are TGTGCCAGCAGCTTACCTAGCCTCCGGGACAGCCTTTTGAACACTGAAGCTTTCTTT.